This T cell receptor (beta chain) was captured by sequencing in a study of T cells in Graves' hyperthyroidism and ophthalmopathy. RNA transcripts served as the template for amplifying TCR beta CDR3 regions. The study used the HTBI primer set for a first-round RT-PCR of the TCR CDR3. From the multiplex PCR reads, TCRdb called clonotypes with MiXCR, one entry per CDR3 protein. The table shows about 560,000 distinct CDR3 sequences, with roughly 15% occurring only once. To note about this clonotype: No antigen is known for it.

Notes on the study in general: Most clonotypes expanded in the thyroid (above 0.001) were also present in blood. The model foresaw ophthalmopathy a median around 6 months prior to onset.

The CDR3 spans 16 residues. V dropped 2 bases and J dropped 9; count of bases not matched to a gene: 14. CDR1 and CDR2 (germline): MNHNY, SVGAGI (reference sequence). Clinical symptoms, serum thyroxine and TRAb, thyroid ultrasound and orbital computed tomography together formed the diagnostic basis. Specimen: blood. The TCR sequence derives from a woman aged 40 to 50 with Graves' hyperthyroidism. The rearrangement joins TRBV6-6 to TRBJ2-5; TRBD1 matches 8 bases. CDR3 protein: CASSYPDRVKSEAQYF. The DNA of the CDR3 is TGTGCCAGCAGTTACCCGGACAGGGTGAAGTCGGAAGCCCAGTACTTC.